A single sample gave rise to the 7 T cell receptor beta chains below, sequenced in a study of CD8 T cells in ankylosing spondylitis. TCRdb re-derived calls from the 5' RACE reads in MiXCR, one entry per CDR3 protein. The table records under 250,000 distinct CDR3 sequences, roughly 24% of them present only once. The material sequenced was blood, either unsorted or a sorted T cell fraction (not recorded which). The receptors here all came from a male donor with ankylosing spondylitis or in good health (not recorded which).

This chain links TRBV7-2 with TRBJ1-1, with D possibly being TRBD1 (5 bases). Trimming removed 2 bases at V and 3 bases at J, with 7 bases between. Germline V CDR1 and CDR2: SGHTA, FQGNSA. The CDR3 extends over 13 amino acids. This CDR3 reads CASSLFRDTEAFF. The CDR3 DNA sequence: TGTGCCAGCAGCTTATTCAGGGACACTGAAGCTTTCTTT.

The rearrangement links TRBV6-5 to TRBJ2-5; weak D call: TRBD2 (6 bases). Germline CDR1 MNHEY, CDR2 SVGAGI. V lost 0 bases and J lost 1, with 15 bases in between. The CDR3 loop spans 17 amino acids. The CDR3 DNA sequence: TGTGCCAGCAGTTACTCGGTTCAGCGGAGGGGCCAAGAGACCCAGTACTTC. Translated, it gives CASSYSVQRRGQETQYF.

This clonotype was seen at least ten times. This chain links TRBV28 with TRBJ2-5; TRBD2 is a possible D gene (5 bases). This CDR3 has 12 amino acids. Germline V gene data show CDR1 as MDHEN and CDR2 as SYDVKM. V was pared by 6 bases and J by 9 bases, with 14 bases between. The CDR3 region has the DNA TGTGCCAGCAGCCTAGGGCAGAGGGCCCAGTACTTC. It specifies CASSLGQRAQYF.

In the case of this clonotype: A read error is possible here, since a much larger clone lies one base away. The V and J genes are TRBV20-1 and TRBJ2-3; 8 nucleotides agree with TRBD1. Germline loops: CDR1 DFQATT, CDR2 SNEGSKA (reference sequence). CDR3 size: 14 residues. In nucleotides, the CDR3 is TGCGGTGCTGAGGACAGGGCGCCCACAGATACGCAGTATTTT. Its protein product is CGAEDRAPTDTQYF.

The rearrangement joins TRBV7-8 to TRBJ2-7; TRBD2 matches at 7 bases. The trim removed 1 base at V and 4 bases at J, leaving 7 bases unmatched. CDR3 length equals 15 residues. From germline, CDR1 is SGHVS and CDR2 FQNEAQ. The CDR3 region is CASSLGEGPLYEQYF. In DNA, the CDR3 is TGTGCCAGCAGCTTAGGGGAGGGACCGCTATACGAGCAGTACTTC. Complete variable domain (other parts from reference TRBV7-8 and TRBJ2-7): GAGVSQSPRYKVAKRGQDVALRCDPISGHVSLFWYQQALGQGPEFLTYFQNEAQLDKSGLPSDRFFAERPEGSVSTLKIQRTQQEDSAVYLCASSLGEGPLYEQYFGPGTRLTVT.

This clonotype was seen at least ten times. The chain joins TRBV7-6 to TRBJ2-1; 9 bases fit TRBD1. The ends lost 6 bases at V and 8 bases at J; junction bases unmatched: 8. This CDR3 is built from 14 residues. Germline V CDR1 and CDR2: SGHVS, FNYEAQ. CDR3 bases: TGTGCCAGCAGGGGACAGGGATTCAACGATGAGCAGTTCTTC. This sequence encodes CASRGQGFNDEQFF.

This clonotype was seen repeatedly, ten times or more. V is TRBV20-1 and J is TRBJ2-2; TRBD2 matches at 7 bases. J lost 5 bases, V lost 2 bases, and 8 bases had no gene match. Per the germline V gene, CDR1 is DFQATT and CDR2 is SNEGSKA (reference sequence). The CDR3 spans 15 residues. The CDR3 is CSARRGSGRTGELFF. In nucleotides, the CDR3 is TGCAGTGCTAGACGCGGGAGTGGGAGGACCGGGGAGCTGTTTTTT.